This is a list of T cell receptor beta chains from one sample in a study of cytomegalovirus exposure and HLA in healthy donors. Data came from immunoSEQ multiplex PCR; TCRdb stores just in-frame clones and leaves some out. The data contain about 120,000 clones, more than 60% of them singletons. Sequencing used PBMCs. These receptors originate from a man aged 18 to 30 in good health and CMV-seronegative. Both conserved end residues are part of each CDR3. D genes are given only for firm matches. Size tells how often a clone was seen (once, few, many) or the class of an expanded clone, and some rows leave it out.

j_call	clone_size	v_call	d_call	cdr3_aa	cdr3_nt
TRBJ2-1	NA	TRBV19	TRBD1	CASREPGQHNEQFF	TGTGCCAGTAGGGAACCGGGACAGCACAATGAGCAGTTCTTC
TRBJ2-1	NA	TRBV19	NA	CASSSRRTASYNEQFF	TGTGCCAGTAGTTCGCGAAGGACAGCGTCTTACAATGAGCAGTTCTTC
TRBJ2-1	NA	TRBV4-1	TRBD2	CASSQDEAGGRNEQFF	TGCGCCAGCAGCCAAGATGAGGCGGGAGGGCGGAATGAGCAGTTCTTC
TRBJ1-4	few	TRBV28	NA	CASSLSAPRGKLFF	TGTGCCAGCAGTTTAAGTGCCCCCCGGGGGAAACTGTTTTTT
TRBJ1-4	NA	TRBV7-6	NA	CASSSIGGTYNEKLFF	TGTGCCAGCAGCTCAATTGGGGGGACTTATAATGAAAAACTGTTTTTT
TRBJ1-5	NA	TRBV7-9	TRBD1	CSSSKAPGQGRGQPQHF	TGTTCCAGCAGTAAGGCCCCGGGACAGGGGCGAGGTCAGCCCCAGCATTTT
TRBJ2-5	NA	TRBV1	NA	CTSSQVGTSENPLSQETQYF	TGCACCAGCAGCCAGGTCGGGACTAGCGAGAACCCACTCTCCCAAGAGACCCAGTACTTC
TRBJ2-7	NA	TRBV20-1	NA	CSASSMYEQYF	TGCAGTGCTAGCTCTATGTACGAGCAGTACTTC
TRBJ2-7	NA	TRBV27	TRBD2	CASSLRTSGSSYEQYF	TGTGCCAGCAGTCTCCGGACTAGCGGGAGCTCCTACGAGCAGTACTTC
TRBJ2-1	NA	TRBV5-6	TRBD2	CASSLGLAGAYNEQFF	TGTGCCAGCAGCTTGGGACTAGCGGGGGCCTACAATGAGCAGTTCTTC
TRBJ2-1	few	TRBV9	TRBD2	CASSLGSGTNEQFF	TGTGCCAGCAGCTTGGGTAGCGGGACCAATGAGCAGTTCTTC
TRBJ1-5	NA	TRBV28	NA	CASSLPHSNQPQHF	TGTGCCAGCAGCCTACCGCACAGTAATCAGCCCCAGCATTTT
TRBJ2-7	NA	TRBV13	TRBD1	CASSLFWTGDEQYF	TGTGCCAGCAGCTTATTTTGGACAGGCGACGAGCAGTACTTC
TRBJ2-5	NA	TRBV5-4	NA	CASSLEVKGEETQYF	TGTGCCAGCAGCTTGGAGGTCAAAGGGGAAGAGACCCAGTACTTC
TRBJ1-4	NA	TRBV7-9	NA	CASSLERGRSNEKLFF	TGTGCCAGCAGCTTAGAGCGCGGCAGATCTAATGAAAAACTGTTTTTT
TRBJ1-1	NA	TRBV29-1	TRBD1	CSVAPTGFNTEAFF	TGCAGCGTTGCACCGACAGGGTTTAACACTGAAGCTTTCTTT
TRBJ1-5	NA	TRBV18	NA	CASSPTGGDEPQHF	TGTGCCAGCTCCCCTACGGGGGGGGATGAGCCCCAGCATTTT
TRBJ2-3	NA	TRBV7-9	TRBD1	CASSRSRDRGPDTQYF	TGTGCCAGCAGCCGTTCCCGGGACAGGGGTCCAGATACGCAGTATTTT
TRBJ1-1	NA	TRBV29-1	NA	CSVEGGVTEAFF	TGCAGCGTTGAGGGGGGGGTTACTGAAGCTTTCTTT
TRBJ2-7	few	TRBV27	TRBD2	CASSSRTSGTSPSYEQYF	TGTGCCAGCAGTTCAAGGACTAGCGGGACCTCGCCCTCCTACGAGCAGTACTTC
TRBJ1-5	NA	TRBV6-1	NA	CASSPRGDGNQPQHF	TGTGCCAGCAGTCCCCGGGGGGATGGCAATCAGCCCCAGCATTTT
TRBJ2-7	few	TRBV28	NA	CASSLFSGNSYEQYF	TGTGCCAGCAGTTTGTTTAGCGGCAACTCCTACGAGCAGTACTTC